The text below deals with one TCR beta chain. The sample comes from a study of blood T cell repertoires in COVID-19. Looking at the study overall: PBMCs, B-cell-depleted T cells, or T cells provided the cDNA or gDNA that made up the material.

Using immunoSEQ multiplex PCR, the repertoire was profiled, and TCRdb retains in-frame clones only, with some absent. The top ten hold roughly half of the sample, which has 60,000 to 70,000 clones, 76% seen once. V was clipped by 5 bases and J by 5 bases; unmatched bases: 5. The CDR3 has 16 amino acids. Germline-derived CDR1 and CDR2 are SGHNT and YENEEA. The sample was peripheral blood. The origin of this receptor is an elderly woman with acute or convalescent COVID-19. The chain couples TRBV11-3 to TRBJ2-1; TRBD2 agrees at 14 bases. CDR3 sequence (DNA): TGTGCCAGCAGCACCCGGACTAGCGGGAGGCACAATGAGCAGTTCTTC. It yields the protein CASSTRTSGRHNEQFF.